Below are 19 T cell receptor beta chains sequenced from a single sample in a study of blood T cells in healthy people across ages. Alongside a J-beta primer mix, a sample-barcoded 5' primer served in a second PCR lasting roughly 7 to 11 cycles. One entry per CDR3 protein results from TCRdb running MiXCR on the 5' RACE reads. The sample holds about 780,000 distinct CDR3 sequences; about 42% are singletons and the top ten take over 15%. The sequencing input was blood. These receptors came from an elderly man in good health.

This rearrangement joins TRBV6-2 or TRBV6-3 to TRBJ2-5; D is unclear. The germline V gene has CDR1 MNHEY and CDR2 SVGEGT. The CDR3 loop spans 11 amino acids. V lost 5 bases and J 4 bases, leaving 5 bases between the germline ends. This chain's CDR3 is CASSGLETQYF. The CDR3 nucleotides are TGTGCCAGCAGTGGATTAGAGACCCAGTACTTC.

The chain carries TRBV18 and TRBJ2-2, with 8 nucleotides matching TRBD1. This CDR3 comprises 18 residues. The germline CDR1 and CDR2 sequences are KGHSH and LQKENI. J lost 0 bases, V lost 4 bases, and 10 bases had no gene match. The CDR3 here is CASSRSRRQGTNTGELFF. Here the CDR3 DNA reads TGTGCCAGCTCACGCTCCCGACGACAGGGGACGAACACCGGGGAGCTGTTTTTT. The variable domain in full, with the rest retrieved from reference TRBV18 and TRBJ2-2, is NAGVMQNPRHLVRRRGQEARLRCSPMKGHSHVYWYRQLPEEGLKFMVYLQKENIIDESGMPKERFSAEFPKEGPSILRIQQVVRGDSAAYFCASSRSRRQGTNTGELFFGEGSRLTVL.

This sequence joins TRBV10-3 and TRBJ2-5, with a weak D call TRBD2 (5 bases). CDR3 length equals 15 residues. Trimming took off 0 bases at V and 11 bases at J, with 19 bases between the two ends. The germline gives CDR1 ENHRY, CDR2 SYGVKD. The CDR3 here is CAISESRTGNNEQYF. The CDR3, as DNA: TGTGCCATCAGTGAGTCGAGGACTGGCAATAATGAGCAGTACTTC.

The J gene is TRBJ1-1, the V gene TRBV12-3 or TRBV12-4, with a possible D match to TRBD1 (6 bases). This CDR3 has 11 amino acids. The V end lost 8 bases, the J end lost 7 bases, and 11 bases lay between the germline ends. The CDR3 loop reads CASGRQDEAFF. The CDR3 nucleotides read TGTGCCAGCGGCAGACAGGATGAAGCTTTCTTT.

This clonotype was counted a few times. A much larger clone sits a single nucleotide away, making a read error possible. This chain links TRBV10-3 with TRBJ2-5; D may match TRBD1 or TRBD2 (5 bases each). The CDR3 runs to 14 residues. The V and J ends lost 11 bases and 11 bases respectively, with 27 bases between them. CDR1 and CDR2 (germline): ENHRY, SYGVKD. CDR3: CAVAPLAGNNEQYF. In DNA form, the CDR3 reads TGTGCCGTCGCCCCCCTAGCAGGGAACAATGAGCAGTACTTC.

This clonotype was detected only a few times. This rearrangement joins TRBV24-1 to TRBJ2-2; 7 nucleotides align to TRBD1. With V trimmed by 2 bases and J by 2 bases, 10 bases remained unmatched. This CDR3 is built from 18 residues. Germline CDR1 KGHDR, CDR2 SFDVKD. DNA for the CDR3: TGTGCCACCAGTGATTCACAGGGGCCACCAGGAAACACCGGGGAGCTGTTTTTT. It yields the protein CATSDSQGPPGNTGELFF.

V usage is TRBV5-1 and J usage is TRBJ2-1; TRBD1 matches 8 bases. V dropped 4 bases and J dropped 6; count of bases not matched to a gene: 6. The CDR3 covers 14 residues. CDR1 and CDR2 from the germline V gene are SGHRS and YFSETQ. The CDR3 sequence is CASSPRQGRNEQFF. CDR3 sequence (DNA): TGCGCCAGCAGCCCACGACAGGGGCGCAATGAGCAGTTCTTC.

This rearrangement joins TRBV10-3 to TRBJ2-1; 10 bases match TRBD2. Trimming cost V 5 bases and J 9 bases; bases outside gene matches: 7. This CDR3 has 14 amino acids. Germline V lookup: CDR1 ENHRY, CDR2 SYGVKD. The CDR3 region is CAISTGTSEIEQFF. In nucleotides, the CDR3 is TGTGCCATCAGTACCGGGACTAGCGAAATTGAGCAGTTCTTC.

The chain links TRBV11-2 to TRBJ2-1; D not resolved. This CDR3 is 15 amino acids long. V lost 5 bases to trimming and J lost 3 bases, with 14 bases between them. Germline assignment: CDR1 SGHAT and CDR2 FQNNGV. The CDR3 coding sequence is TGTGCCAGCAGCACCGCGGACCTGATCTACAATGAGCAGTTCTTC. Its translation is CASSTADLIYNEQFF.

The chain links TRBV12-3 or TRBV12-4 to TRBJ2-7, with no clear D. The CDR3 is made up of 15 amino acids. V was trimmed by 5 bases and J by 1 base, leaving 15 bases between them. DNA for the CDR3: TGTGCCAGCAGTCTGTCGCCGACACGATCCTACGAGCAGTACTTC. Its protein product is CASSLSPTRSYEQYF.

CDR3 sequence: CASSTGGRNTDTQYF. CDR3 DNA sequence: TGTGCCAGCAGCACGGGAGGGAGGAACACAGATACGCAGTATTTT. This sequence joins TRBV6-6 and TRBJ2-3, with TRBD2 matching over 8 bases. Germline values: CDR1 MNHNY, CDR2 SVGAGI (reference sequence). The CDR3 extends over 15 amino acids. V shed 6 bases and J 2 bases; nucleotides not matched to a gene: 7.

V gene TRBV4-3 combines with J gene TRBJ2-3, with 8 bases that match TRBD2. V lost 0 bases to trimming and J lost 10 bases; unmatched junction nucleotides: 3. The germline V gene encodes CDR1 LGHNA and CDR2 YSLEER. The CDR3 is 13 amino acids. CDR3 coding DNA: TGCGCCAGCAGCCAAGAACCTAGCGGGCCGCAGTATTTT. Amino acids: CASSQEPSGPQYF.

This clonotype has more than one count but fewer than ten. The rearrangement uses TRBV7-3 and TRBJ2-5; 13 bases agree with TRBD2. Looked up from germline, CDR1 is SGHTA and CDR2 is FQGTGA. This CDR3 is built from 16 residues. V was pared by 5 bases and J by 1 base, with 4 bases of the junction left unmatched. The CDR3 sequence is CASSTTSGRAQETQYF. The DNA of the CDR3 is TGTGCCAGCAGCACCACTAGCGGGAGGGCCCAAGAGACCCAGTACTTC.

V gene TRBV29-1 combines with J gene TRBJ1-1; the match to TRBD1 covers 7 bases. V was pared by 7 bases and J by 4 bases, with 6 bases of the junction left unmatched. The length of the CDR3 is 12 residues. Germline V gene lookup returns CDR1 SQVTM and CDR2 ANQGSEA. In nucleotides, the CDR3 is TGCAGCGGATACAGGGGTTTCACTGAAGCTTTCTTT. Residues: CSGYRGFTEAFF.

This clonotype was seen a handful of times. V and J are TRBV4-2 and TRBJ2-4; 10 nucleotides agree with TRBD2. J gave up 0 bases and V 0 bases, and 8 bases lay outside the gene matches. The CDR3 totals 19 residues. Germline CDR1 reads LGHNA; CDR2 reads YNFKEQ. In DNA form, the CDR3 reads TGTGCCAGCAGCCAAGAACCTAGCGGGAGTGTTCTAGCCAAAAACATTCAGTACTTC. Protein sequence: CASSQEPSGSVLAKNIQYF.

This chain connects TRBV20-1 to TRBJ1-2; maybe TRBD1 (6 bases). The CDR3 runs 15 residues. V was trimmed by 5 bases and J by 0 bases, leaving 16 bases between them. Germline V lookup: CDR1 DFQATT, CDR2 SNEGSKA (reference sequence). The CDR3 DNA reads TGCAGTGCTTCTGATACAGGGAAGGCTAACTATGGCTACACCTTC. It yields the protein CSASDTGKANYGYTF.

This clonotype was detected a few times. The chain has TRBV20-1 and TRBJ2-1, with TRBD2 as a possible D gene (6 bases). This CDR3 region has 15 residues. The germline V gene has CDR1 DFQATT and CDR2 SNEGSKA (reference sequence). V gave up 3 bases and J gave up 3 bases, with 15 bases separating them. The CDR3 DNA sequence: TGCAGTGCTAGCCCTGTGCGGGGTAACTACAATGAGCAGTTCTTC. It specifies CSASPVRGNYNEQFF.

V usage is TRBV20-1 and J usage is TRBJ2-2, with 14 positions matching TRBD2. Per germline, CDR1 DFQATT and CDR2 SNEGSKA (reference sequence). This CDR3 spans 15 amino acids. V lost 6 bases to trimming and J lost 3 bases; unmatched junction nucleotides: 3. This CDR3 is CSAETSGGDTGELFF. The CDR3 DNA sequence: TGCAGTGCCGAGACTAGCGGGGGGGACACCGGGGAGCTGTTTTTT.

The chain has TRBV25-1 and TRBJ2-1; D call uncertain. Germline V gene lookup returns CDR1 MGHDK and CDR2 SYGVNS. V lost 9 bases, J lost 0 bases, and 12 bases lay in between. The CDR3 loop spans 14 amino acids. The CDR3 reads CASVGTNSYNEQFF. The CDR3 DNA follows: TGTGCCAGTGTCGGAACAAACTCCTACAATGAGCAGTTCTTC.